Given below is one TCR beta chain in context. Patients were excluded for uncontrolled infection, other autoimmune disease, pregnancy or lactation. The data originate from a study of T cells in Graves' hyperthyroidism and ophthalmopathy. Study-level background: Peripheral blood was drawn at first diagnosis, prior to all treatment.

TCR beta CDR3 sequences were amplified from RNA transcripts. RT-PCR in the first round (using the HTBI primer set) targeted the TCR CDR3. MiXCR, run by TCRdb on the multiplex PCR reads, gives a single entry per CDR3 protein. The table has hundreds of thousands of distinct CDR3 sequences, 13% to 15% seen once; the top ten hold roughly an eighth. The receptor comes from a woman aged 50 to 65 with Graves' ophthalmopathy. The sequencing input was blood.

The CDR3: CASSLLGTSGISGEQYF. CDR3 nucleotides: TGTGCCAGCAGCTTGTTGGGGACTAGCGGAATCTCCGGCGAGCAGTACTTC. This sequence joins TRBV5-8 and TRBJ2-7; TRBD2 matches at 11 bases. Germline CDR1 is SGHTS and CDR2 is YDEGEE. Unmatched junction bases numbered 12, after V lost 1 base and J lost 6 bases. This CDR3 has 17 amino acids.